What follows are 8 T cell receptor beta chains derived from one specimen sequenced in a study of T cells after yellow fever vaccination. TCRdb re-called the 5' RACE reads through MiXCR, storing one row per CDR3 protein. This table has approximately 160,000 distinct CDR3 sequences, 6.2% appearing once. The material sequenced was CD4+ T cells sorted from PBMCs, taken on the day of the first yellow fever vaccination. The receptors come from a man aged 18 to 35 who received the YFV17D yellow fever vaccine.

A few counts support this clonotype. V and J are TRBV6-2 or TRBV6-3 and TRBJ2-7; no firm D call. V was cut by 3 bases and J by 5 bases, with 5 bases left in between. This CDR3 region has 11 residues. CDR1 is MNHEY and CDR2 is SVGEGT in the germline V gene. The CDR3 DNA follows: TGTGCCAGCAGTTATTTTGACGAGCAGTACTTC. Protein sequence: CASSYFDEQYF.

This clonotype has more than one count but fewer than ten. The V gene is TRBV20-1, the J gene TRBJ2-1; tentative D call: TRBD2 (5 bases). CDR3 size: 15 residues. Trimming removed 0 bases from V and 0 bases from J, with 9 bases in between. Germline CDR1 DFQATT, CDR2 SNEGSKA (reference sequence). CDR3 nucleotide sequence: TGCAGTGCTAGAGAGAGCGGTAGCTCCTACAATGAGCAGTTCTTC. This encodes CSARESGSSYNEQFF.

This clonotype was counted only a few times. The CDR3 region has the DNA TGTGCCAGCAGCCGCACGCGGGGGTTTGGTTCACCCCTCCACTTT. Its protein product is CASSRTRGFGSPLHF. The rearrangement uses TRBV28 and TRBJ1-6; possible D gene TRBD1, 5 bases. V was pared by 6 bases and J by 9 bases, with 18 bases between. Per the germline V gene, CDR1 is MDHEN and CDR2 is SYDVKM. This CDR3 is built from 15 residues.

Ten or more counts support this clonotype. This sequence joins TRBV2 and TRBJ2-3; TRBD1 matches at 7 bases. Germline trimming cut 8 bases from V and 5 bases from J; bases unmatched to any gene: 7. There are 13 residues in the CDR3. The V gene's germline CDR1 is SNHLY and CDR2 FYNNEI. As DNA, the CDR3 is TGTGCCAGCCCAAGACAGGGTCAAGATACGCAGTATTTT. Protein sequence: CASPRQGQDTQYF.

This clonotype has a count of ten or more. The chain employs TRBV2 and TRBJ2-5, with TRBD2 matching over 9 bases. CDR3 size: 14 residues. Germline V gives CDR1 SNHLY, CDR2 FYNNEI. After removal of 6 bases from V and 1 base from J, the junction contained 3 bases not matched to a gene. This CDR3 reads CASREGLAQETQYF. In nucleotides, the CDR3 is TGTGCCAGCAGGGAGGGACTAGCCCAAGAGACCCAGTACTTC.

This clonotype was seen ten or more times. The CDR3 here is CASSHLAGGGGEDTQYF. The CDR3 DNA is TGTGCCAGCAGCCACCTCGCGGGAGGGGGCGGGGAAGATACGCAGTATTTT. The rearrangement joins TRBV7-2 to TRBJ2-3; 9 positions match TRBD2. Trimming took 5 bases from V and 5 from J; bases not matched to a gene: 14. The CDR3 sequence is 17 residues long. Per the germline V gene, CDR1 is SGHTA and CDR2 is FQGNSA. Together with reference TRBV7-2 and TRBJ2-3, the CDR3 gives the full variable domain: GAGVSQSPSNKVTEKGKDVELRCDPISGHTALYWYRQSLGQGLEFLIYFQGNSAPDKSGLPSDRFSAERTGGSVSTLTIQRTQQEDSAVYLCASSHLAGGGGEDTQYFGPGTRLTVL.

This clonotype was seen only once. An end of the junction does not agree with germline; a read error may underlie this. The CDR3 reads CTSRGGGVTTDTQYF. As DNA, the CDR3 is TGTACCAGCAGGGGAGGAGGGGTTACCACAGATACGCAGTATTTT. This chain uses TRBV5-4 with TRBJ2-3; D may be TRBD1 or TRBD2 (6 bases each). CDR3 size: 15 residues. CDR1 and CDR2 (germline): SGHNT, YYREEE (reference sequence).

In its sample, this clonotype was seen many times. The chain uses TRBV28 and TRBJ2-7; 7 nucleotides match TRBD1. Germline lookup yields CDR1 MDHEN and CDR2 SYDVKM. The V and J ends lost 8 bases and 6 bases, in that order; junction bases with no gene match: 7. The CDR3 loop spans 12 amino acids. The CDR3 nucleotides are TGTGCCAGCGGTGGGACAGTGAGCGAGCAGTACTTC. It specifies CASGGTVSEQYF.